The next 28 T cell receptor beta chains were all read from a single sample in a study of shared clonotypes between healthy human individuals. TCRdb's copy holds only in-frame clones and misses some; the assay was immunoSEQ multiplex PCR. The table has 1.5 million to 2.5 million clones, about 95% seen once. The naive CD8 fraction comprised CD45RO-negative cells positively selected for CCR7 and excluded terminally differentiated effector memory CD45RA+ cells. The sequenced sample consisted of naive CD8+ T cells sorted from blood. The source of these receptors is a man younger than 30 in good health.

The V and J genes are TRBV21-1 and TRBJ2-7; TRBD2, the D gene given by the table, was not confirmed from the DNA. TRBV21-1 is a known pseudogene. This CDR3 comprises 14 residues. The CDR3 DNA is TGTGCCAGCAGCAATGGGCGGGAGCCCTACGAGCAGTACTTC. Translation gives CASSNGREPYEQYF.

A remark on this clone: This sample also contains other DNA sequences that code for the same CDR3. The genes are TRBV11-2 and TRBJ2-7; D assignment may be TRBD1 or TRBD2 (5 bases each). Germline CDR1 reads SGHAT; CDR2 reads FQNNGV. V lost 1 base to trimming and J lost 0 bases, with 7 bases between them. The CDR3 runs 14 residues. The CDR3 here is CASSLVGTSYEQYF. DNA for the CDR3: TGTGCCAGCAGCTTAGTGGGGACCTCCTACGAGCAGTACTTC.

This chain uses TRBV27 with TRBJ2-7; a weak D match, TRBD1 (6 bases). Germline assignment: CDR1 MNHEY and CDR2 SMNVEV (reference sequence). The V and J ends lost 4 bases and 5 bases respectively, with 15 bases between them. The CDR3 length is 14 residues. The CDR3 here is CASSYRDNRHEQYF. Here the CDR3 DNA reads TGTGCCAGCAGTTACCGGGACAACCGCCACGAGCAGTACTTC.

The chain links TRBV28 to TRBJ1-1; D unresolved. Germline CDR1 MDHEN, CDR2 SYDVKM. The CDR3 extends over 14 amino acids. The V end was cut by 8 bases, the J end by 6 bases, with 19 bases between. CDR3 amino acids: CASGLTQVVPEAFF. CDR3 nucleotides: TGTGCCAGCGGATTAACGCAGGTTGTGCCTGAAGCTTTCTTT. Variable domain in full (rest from reference TRBV28 and TRBJ1-1): DVKVTQSSRYLVKRTGEKVFLECVQDMDHENMFWYRQDPGLGLRLIYFSYDVKMKEKGDIPEGYSVSREKKERFSLILESASTNQTSMYLCASGLTQVVPEAFFGQGTRLTVV.

The chain links TRBV27 to TRBJ2-5, with TRBD1 as a possible D gene (6 bases). The CDR3 is made up of 16 amino acids. In germline, CDR1 is MNHEY, CDR2 SMNVEV (reference sequence). V gave up 2 bases and J gave up 1 base, with 14 bases separating them. Here the CDR3 DNA reads TGTGCCAGCAGTTTAGGACAGACTTGGGGCCAAGAGACCCAGTACTTC. It encodes CASSLGQTWGQETQYF.

The chain carries TRBV2 and TRBJ2-1; no definite D call. CDR1 is SNHLY, CDR2 FYNNEI, per germline. This CDR3 has 17 residues. V dropped 0 bases and J dropped 4 bases, with 16 bases sitting between them. CDR3 region: CASSEALRAVTYNEQFF. CDR3 coding DNA: TGTGCCAGCAGTGAAGCGCTTCGGGCAGTCACTTACAATGAGCAGTTCTTC.

The J gene is TRBJ2-5, the V gene TRBV9; D is tentatively TRBD1 or TRBD2 (5 bases each). The CDR3 covers 16 residues. Germline CDR1 reads SGDLS; CDR2 reads YYNGEE. V was shortened by 0 bases and J by 5 bases, with 17 bases between the two germline ends. For the CDR3, the DNA is TGTGCCAGCAGCGTAGCTGAGAGGGGTCGAGGGGAGACCCAGTACTTC. Amino acids: CASSVAERGRGETQYF.

V gene TRBV4-1 combines with J gene TRBJ2-3; D is perhaps TRBD2 (6 bases). Germline V gives CDR1 MGHRA, CDR2 YSYEKL. The CDR3 sequence is 16 residues long. Between the trimmed V and J ends, which lost 3 bases and 3 bases, there was a span of 16 bases. This CDR3 reads CASSQAPGLPTDTQYF. CDR3 DNA sequence: TGCGCCAGCAGCCAGGCTCCGGGACTTCCTACAGATACGCAGTATTTT.

The chain recombines TRBV5-6 with TRBJ2-7; no clear D. The CDR3 loop spans 13 amino acids. V was clipped by 3 bases and J by 6 bases, with 13 bases between them. Germline CDR1 and CDR2: SGHDT and YYEEEE. The CDR3 DNA sequence: TGTGCCAGCAGCTCGTCAGTAGGGCCCGAGCAGTACTTC. It encodes CASSSSVGPEQYF.

The chain combines TRBV16 with TRBJ2-2; 9 bases align to TRBD2. From germline, CDR1 is KGHSY and CDR2 FQNENV. Germline trimming cut 4 bases from V and 5 bases from J; bases unmatched to any gene: 5. CDR3 length: 15 amino acids. CDR3: CASSRREGRTGELFF. In DNA form, the CDR3 reads TGTGCCAGCAGCCGGCGGGAGGGCCGGACCGGGGAGCTGTTTTTT.

This clone appeared once. The chain recombines TRBV5-4 with TRBJ2-1, with 9 bases matching TRBD2. The V segment lost 2 bases and the J segment 4 bases; nucleotides outside the gene matches: 10. The CDR3 is 17 residues long. The germline CDR1 and CDR2 sequences are SGHNT and YYREEE (reference sequence). CDR3 coding DNA: TGTGCCAGCAGCTTCGGGAGCGGGGGGAACGAATACAATGAGCAGTTCTTC. It translates to CASSFGSGGNEYNEQFF.

The genes are TRBV4-3 and TRBJ1-1; D gene ambiguous. This CDR3 has 15 amino acids. Trimming shortened V by 0 bases and J by 2 bases, and 10 bases separated the two germline ends. CDR1 is LGHNA, CDR2 YSLEER, per germline. This CDR3 reads CASSQEIWPNTEAFF. The CDR3 nucleotides are TGCGCCAGCAGCCAAGAGATTTGGCCTAACACTGAAGCTTTCTTT.

This chain links TRBV6-5 with TRBJ2-7; perhaps TRBD1 as D (6 bases). The CDR3 extends over 15 amino acids. Trimming removed 2 bases at V and 6 bases at J, with 17 bases between. Germline V lookup: CDR1 MNHEY, CDR2 SVGAGI. The CDR3 protein is CASSYGLGALVEQYF. The CDR3 region has the DNA TGTGCCAGCAGTTACGGTTTGGGGGCCCTGGTCGAGCAGTACTTC.

The chain combines TRBV5-6 with TRBJ2-1; D remains ambiguous. The germline V and J ends were trimmed by 0 bases and 7 bases, with 8 bases remaining between them. The CDR3 is 13 amino acids. Looked up from germline, CDR1 is SGHDT and CDR2 is YYEEEE. DNA of the CDR3: TGTGCCAGCAGCTTGGTGGCTGGGAATGAGCAGTTCTTC. Encoded protein: CASSLVAGNEQFF.

The chain carries TRBV30 and TRBJ2-3; D perhaps matches TRBD2 (5 bases). V lost 0 bases and J lost 0, with 10 bases in between. Germline-derived CDR1 and CDR2 are GTSNPN and SVGIG (reference sequence). The CDR3 is made up of 15 amino acids. The CDR3 nucleotides read TGTGCCTGGAGTGTGGTGGGAGTGAGCACAGATACGCAGTATTTT. Its translation is CAWSVVGVSTDTQYF.

This clone was counted a single time. This chain joins TRBV15 and TRBJ1-2; TRBD1 agrees at 7 bases. From germline, CDR1 is LNHNV and CDR2 YYDKDF (reference sequence). The trim removed 1 base at V and 8 bases at J, leaving 7 bases unmatched. The CDR3 contains 14 residues. Here the CDR3 reads CATSRGRQGGGYTF. In DNA, the CDR3 is TGTGCCACCAGCAGAGGACGACAGGGTGGGGGCTACACCTTC.

This chain links TRBV27 with TRBJ1-5; D is undetermined. Trimming removed 5 bases at V and 5 bases at J, with 13 bases between. Germline-derived CDR1 and CDR2 are MNHEY and SMNVEV (reference sequence). The CDR3 is 14 amino acids. In DNA, the CDR3 is TGTGCCAGCAGTCCCGAACATCCCGATCAGCCCCAGCATTTT. This translates into CASSPEHPDQPQHF.

The chain combines TRBV5-6 with TRBJ2-3, with TRBD1 matching over 11 bases. From germline, CDR1 is SGHDT and CDR2 YYEEEE. V gave up 4 bases and J gave up 6 bases; unmatched junction bases: 4. CDR3 length: 14 amino acids. This chain's CDR3 is CASSTGQGADTQYF. DNA of the CDR3: TGTGCCAGCAGCACCGGACAGGGGGCTGATACGCAGTATTTT.

V is TRBV9 and J is TRBJ1-1; TRBD1 matches 10 bases. Germline CDR1 is SGDLS and CDR2 is YYNGEE. The J segment lost 6 bases and the V segment lost 3 bases, leaving 5 bases of the junction unmatched. The CDR3 is 14 amino acids. The CDR3 region is CASSEGQGKAEAFF. The CDR3 coding sequence is TGTGCCAGCAGCGAGGGACAGGGGAAGGCTGAAGCTTTCTTT. Combining the CDR3 with reference TRBV9 and TRBJ1-1 gives the whole variable domain DSGVTQTPKHLITATGQRVTLRCSPRSGDLSVYWYQQSLDQGLQFLIQYYNGEERAKGNILERFSAQQFPDLHSELNLSSLELGDSALYFCASSEGQGKAEAFFGQGTRLTVV.

V gene TRBV11-2 combines with J gene TRBJ1-4; D is uncertain. CDR3 length: 13 residues. The V end lost 5 bases, the J end lost 7 bases, and 11 bases lay between the germline ends. Per the germline V gene, CDR1 is SGHAT and CDR2 is FQNNGV. In DNA form, the CDR3 reads TGTGCCAGCAGCATAGGGAGTGGTGAAAAACTGTTTTTT. It specifies CASSIGSGEKLFF.

This chain joins TRBV7-9 and TRBJ1-1, with D possibly being TRBD1 (5 bases). Germline lookup yields CDR1 SEHNR and CDR2 FQNEAQ (reference sequence). This CDR3 has 13 amino acids. With 5 bases removed from V and 10 bases from J, the gap between germline ends came to 17 bases. The CDR3 sequence: CASSPPAGGAAFF. The CDR3 DNA reads TGTGCCAGCAGCCCGCCCGCGGGGGGTGCAGCTTTCTTT.

This sequence joins TRBV11-3 and TRBJ2-4; 11 bases agree with TRBD2. J was trimmed by 7 bases and V by 5 bases; bases with no gene match: 13. The CDR3 consists of 17 residues. Germline CDR1 reads SGHNT; CDR2 reads YENEEA. The CDR3 DNA follows: TGTGCCAGCAGCCCATTTGGTACTAGCGGGAGCGTGAACATTCAGTACTTC. Its protein product is CASSPFGTSGSVNIQYF.

The chain is built from TRBV6-1 and TRBJ2-6; D gene uncertain. CDR1 and CDR2 from the germline V gene are MNHNS and SASEGT. Trimming left V 4 bases short and J 4 bases short, with 14 bases between. The CDR3 length is 16 residues. This CDR3 is CASSARRYSGANVLTF. The CDR3, as DNA: TGTGCCAGCAGTGCCCGCAGGTATTCCGGGGCCAACGTCCTGACTTTC.

The J gene is TRBJ1-1, the V gene TRBV28, with 8 bases aligning to TRBD1. The CDR3 consists of 13 residues. V shed 6 bases and J 4 bases; nucleotides not matched to a gene: 4. Germline CDR1 reads MDHEN; CDR2 reads SYDVKM. Here the CDR3 reads CASSGQGSTEAFF. Here the CDR3 DNA reads TGTGCCAGCAGCGGACAGGGATCCACTGAAGCTTTCTTT.

J is TRBJ2-2 and V is TRBV30; D gene unclear. Trimming took 3 bases from V and 3 from J, leaving 2 bases between them. Germline V gene sequence: CDR1 GTSNPN, CDR2 SVGIG (reference sequence). The CDR3 covers 11 residues. CDR3 amino acids: CAWRYTGELFF. CDR3 sequence (DNA): TGTGCCTGGAGGTACACCGGGGAGCTGTTTTTT.

Comments on this clone: Mismatch with germline at one junction end may stem from a read error. The chain is built from TRBV6-1 and TRBJ2-2, with 9 nucleotides matching TRBD2. This CDR3 contains 15 residues. Germline V gene sequence: CDR1 MNHNS, CDR2 SASEGT. In DNA form, the CDR3 reads TGTGCCTGCAGAGGCGGGAGGGAGAACACCGGGGAGCTGTTTTTT. Its protein is CACRGGRENTGELFF.

This chain links TRBV5-4 with TRBJ1-3; 7 positions match TRBD1. Germline values: CDR1 SGHNT, CDR2 YYREEE (reference sequence). Losses at the gene ends were 5 bases for V and 6 bases for J; bases not matched to a gene: 5. CDR3 length equals 13 residues. The CDR3 bases are TGTGCCAGCAGTATGGACAGGTTAAACACCATATATTTT. This encodes CASSMDRLNTIYF. Full variable domain (rest looked up from reference TRBV5-4 and TRBJ1-3): ETGVTQSPTHLIKTRGQQVTLRCSSQSGHNTVSWYQQALGQGPQFIFQYYREEENGRGNFPPRFSGLQFPNYSSELNVNALELDDSALYLCASSMDRLNTIYFGEGSWLTVV.

The chain links TRBV6-5 to TRBJ2-7; D call uncertain. This CDR3 is built from 13 residues. Germline loops: CDR1 MNHEY, CDR2 SVGAGI. Trimming shortened V by 4 bases and J by 0 bases, and 7 bases separated the two germline ends. CDR3 residues: CASSWKSSYEQYF. In DNA, the CDR3 is TGTGCCAGCAGTTGGAAGAGCTCCTACGAGCAGTACTTC.